The 30 T cell receptor beta chains below come from one sample, sequenced in a study of shared clonotypes between healthy human individuals. Using immunoSEQ multiplex PCR, the repertoire was profiled, and TCRdb retains in-frame clones only, with some absent. The sample lists over a million clones, around 74% occurring once. The specimen sequenced was memory CD4+ T cells sorted from blood. The subset denotes: CD45RA-negative fraction. The receptors derive from a man younger than 35 in good health.

V is TRBV7-2 and J is TRBJ2-3; D ambiguous. CDR3 length equals 14 residues. The V and J ends lost 1 base and 1 base respectively, with 6 bases between them. Germline CDR1 is SGHTA and CDR2 is FQGNSA. CDR3 sequence reads: CASSLVPGTDTQYF. DNA of the CDR3: TGTGCCAGCAGCTTAGTTCCCGGCACAGATACGCAGTATTTT. The full variable domain, rest sourced from reference TRBV7-2 and TRBJ2-3, is GAGVSQSPSNKVTEKGKDVELRCDPISGHTALYWYRQSLGQGLEFLIYFQGNSAPDKSGLPSDRFSAERTGGSVSTLTIQRTQQEDSAVYLCASSLVPGTDTQYFGPGTRLTVL.

As to this clone: A read error may be the cause here, since a much bigger clone is one base away. V gene TRBV7-6 combines with J gene TRBJ1-2, with D possibly being TRBD1 (6 bases). With 5 bases removed from V and 1 base from J, the gap between germline ends came to 8 bases. The CDR3 spans 13 residues. Germline V lookup: CDR1 SGHVS, CDR2 FNYEAQ. CDR3 residues: CASSPDSNYGYTF. The DNA for the CDR3 is TGTGCCAGCAGCCCGGACAGTAACTATGGCTACACCTTC.

The chain links TRBV18 to TRBJ2-5, with 9 bases lining up with TRBD2. The tail of the sequence fits TRBJ2-7 better, so the J call may be wrong. Germline assignment: CDR1 KGHSH and CDR2 LQKENI. This CDR3 region has 19 residues. CDR3 nucleotides: TGTGCCAGCTCACAATTTACCCTACTAGCGGGCCAACTCACAGGCGAGCAGTACTTC. It specifies CASSQFTLLAGQLTGEQYF.

V usage is TRBV27 and J usage is TRBJ1-1; D not resolved. The CDR3 is 14 residues long. V lost 5 bases, J lost 6 bases, and 16 bases lay in between. In germline, CDR1 is MNHEY, CDR2 SMNVEV (reference sequence). CDR3 DNA: TGTGCCAGCAGTCCGTCGATAGCTACCCCTGAAGCTTTCTTT. Its protein product is CASSPSIATPEAFF.

The chain couples TRBV19 to TRBJ2-7; 7 positions agree with TRBD1. The CDR3 is 15 residues long. The V gene end was trimmed by 2 bases and the J gene end by 2 bases; junction bases not matched to a gene: 6. In germline, CDR1 is LNHDA, CDR2 SQIVND (reference sequence). The CDR3 reads CASSITGELTYEQYF. Written as DNA, the CDR3 is TGTGCCAGTAGTATAACAGGGGAGTTAACCTACGAGCAGTACTTC. Drawing the rest from reference TRBV19 and TRBJ2-7, the complete variable domain is DGGITQSPKYLFRKEGQNVTLSCEQNLNHDAMYWYRQDPGQGLRLIYYSQIVNDFQKGDIAEGYSVSREKKESFPLTVTSAQKNPTAFYLCASSITGELTYEQYFGPGTRLTVT.

This rearrangement joins TRBV11-2 to TRBJ2-7; the D gene is possibly TRBD1 (6 bases). CDR3 length: 14 residues. Trimming took off 5 bases at V and 2 bases at J, with 13 bases between the two ends. Germline CDR1 reads SGHAT; CDR2 reads FQNNGV. CDR3 sequence reads: CASSTRTGTYEQYF. Written as DNA, the CDR3 is TGTGCCAGCAGCACCCGAACAGGGACCTACGAGCAGTACTTC.

The rearrangement links TRBV7-2 to TRBJ1-6; D unresolved. Trimming took 3 bases from V and 4 from J, leaving 16 bases between them. In germline, CDR1 is SGHTA, CDR2 FQGNSA. The CDR3 runs to 17 residues. Here the CDR3 reads CASSLSFGQPYNSPLHF. The CDR3 bases are TGTGCCAGCAGCTTGTCTTTCGGGCAGCCGTATAATTCACCCCTCCACTTT.

V gene TRBV25-1 combines with J gene TRBJ2-2; 12 bases are shared with TRBD1. The CDR3 is 15 residues long. CDR1 MGHDK and CDR2 SYGVNS come from the germline V gene. After removal of 5 bases from V and 8 bases from J, the junction contained 6 bases not matched to a gene. CDR3: CASSRGDRGLGELFF. CDR3 nucleotide sequence: TGTGCCAGCAGTCGAGGGGACAGGGGGCTAGGGGAGCTGTTTTTT.

J is TRBJ1-2 and V is TRBV11-1; TRBD1 aligns across 9 bases. V was clipped by 5 bases and J by 8 bases; unmatched bases: 12. This CDR3 is built from 15 residues. In germline, CDR1 is SGHAT, CDR2 FQDESV (reference sequence). The CDR3 protein is CASSRGPGQGGGYTF. The CDR3 coding sequence is TGTGCCAGCAGCCGCGGTCCGGGACAGGGAGGCGGCTACACCTTC.

V gene TRBV7-9 combines with J gene TRBJ2-2, with 7 bases lining up with TRBD1. The CDR3 is 17 residues long. CDR1 and CDR2 (germline): SEHNR, FQNEAQ (reference sequence). V trimming: 5 bases; J trimming: 0 bases; junction bases outside the gene matches: 9. CDR3 region: CASSTGQHGANTGELFF. CDR3 DNA sequence: TGTGCCAGCAGCACGGGACAGCACGGAGCGAACACCGGGGAGCTGTTTTTT.

To note about this clone: Other DNA sequences in the sample encode the same CDR3. CDR3 sequence: CAWTRQANTGELFF. The CDR3 DNA sequence: TGTGCCTGGACGAGACAAGCGAACACCGGGGAGCTGTTTTTT. The rearrangement joins TRBV30 to TRBJ2-2; D unresolved. The V end lost 4 bases, the J end lost 0 bases, and 9 bases lay between the germline ends. Germline V gene lookup returns CDR1 GTSNPN and CDR2 SVGIG (reference sequence). CDR3 length equals 14 residues.

The rearrangement links TRBV5-1 to TRBJ2-7, with 10 bases lining up with TRBD2. Germline V gene data show CDR1 as SGHRS and CDR2 as YFSETQ. The trim removed 8 bases at V and 0 bases at J, leaving 8 bases unmatched. This CDR3 is built from 15 residues. In DNA form, the CDR3 reads TGCGCCAGACCGCACACTAGCGGGGTCTCCTACGAGCAGTACTTC. As protein: CARPHTSGVSYEQYF.

With respect to this clone: Other DNA sequences within the sample encode an identical CDR3. The genes are TRBV5-1 and TRBJ1-2; D is unresolved. The CDR3 has 13 amino acids. CDR1 is SGHRS, CDR2 YFSETQ, per germline. The V gene lost 0 bases and the J gene lost 2 bases, with 5 bases spanning the gap. CDR3 protein: CASSLVGNYGYTF. For the CDR3, the DNA is TGCGCCAGCAGCTTGGTCGGGAACTATGGCTACACCTTC.

This clone showed up just once. Other nucleotide sequences from this sample produce the same CDR3. J is TRBJ1-1 and V is TRBV6-1, with 11 bases fitting TRBD1. Looked up from germline, CDR1 is MNHNS and CDR2 is SASEGT. The ends lost 6 bases at V and 4 bases at J; junction bases unmatched: 1. This CDR3 contains 13 residues. The CDR3 loop is CASRDRGLTEAFF. The CDR3 DNA is TGTGCCAGCAGGGACAGGGGGCTCACTGAAGCTTTCTTT.

The rearrangement links TRBV7-2 to TRBJ2-5, with a tentative D call TRBD1 (5 bases). V was clipped by 3 bases and J by 4 bases, with 6 bases between them. From germline, CDR1 is SGHTA and CDR2 FQGNSA. The CDR3 consists of 12 residues. In DNA form, the CDR3 reads TGTGCCAGCAGCTTTGACAGAGAGACCCAGTACTTC. Amino acids: CASSFDRETQYF.

This clone was seen at least ten times. The rearrangement uses TRBV18 and TRBJ1-2; D perhaps matches TRBD1 (6 bases). The CDR3 consists of 14 residues. V was trimmed by 5 bases and J by 4 bases, leaving 14 bases between them. Germline V CDR1 and CDR2: KGHSH, LQKENI. CDR3 nucleotide sequence: TGTGCCAGCTCAACACAGGGTTCAGGCTATGGCTACACCTTC. Its translation: CASSTQGSGYGYTF.

The V call is TRBV18, the J call TRBJ1-2, with D uncertain. Germline CDR1 KGHSH, CDR2 LQKENI. V was trimmed by 3 bases and J by 2 bases, leaving 10 bases between them. This CDR3 is 14 amino acids long. CDR3 in DNA: TGTGCCAGCTCACCGGCGGGCGGGAACTATGGCTACACCTTC. It is translated as CASSPAGGNYGYTF.

The gene calls are TRBV21-1 and TRBJ1-4; the table's D call, TRBD1, has no DNA check behind it. TRBV21-1 is assigned pseudogene status. The CDR3 sequence is 13 residues long. CDR3 DNA sequence: TGTGCCAGCAGCAAAAACAGTAACGAAAAACTGTTTTTT. This translates into CASSKNSNEKLFF.

This chain joins TRBV18 and TRBJ2-4; 7 positions agree with TRBD2. Germline CDR1 reads KGHSH; CDR2 reads LQKENI. V was clipped by 2 bases and J by 7 bases; unmatched bases: 11. This CDR3 spans 16 amino acids. The CDR3 sequence: CASSPFTSSGTNIQYF. CDR3 in DNA: TGTGCCAGCTCACCATTTACCTCGAGCGGGACCAACATTCAGTACTTC.

This clone was seen a handful of times. The chain employs TRBV18 and TRBJ1-6, with D possibly being TRBD1 (6 bases). V was shortened by 3 bases and J by 8 bases, with 17 bases between the two germline ends. The CDR3 runs to 16 residues. Germline values: CDR1 KGHSH, CDR2 LQKENI. This CDR3 reads CASSPPKTGQYSPLHF. In nucleotides, the CDR3 is TGTGCCAGCTCACCGCCAAAGACAGGACAATATTCACCCCTCCACTTT.

This clone was observed a handful of times. The gene calls are TRBV6-5 and TRBJ1-6, with a tentative D call TRBD1 (5 bases). The CDR3 has 16 residues. The V end lost 0 bases, the J end lost 9 bases, and 15 bases lay between the germline ends. Germline V lookup: CDR1 MNHEY, CDR2 SVGAGI. Here the CDR3 DNA reads TGTGCCAGCAGTTACTCGAGGGGTGTAGATGGTTCACCCCTCCACTTT. Its protein is CASSYSRGVDGSPLHF.

This clone was recorded once. The chain links TRBV4-1 to TRBJ2-5; 7 positions agree with TRBD1. The V gene end was trimmed by 2 bases and the J gene end by 5 bases; junction bases not matched to a gene: 2. Germline V CDR1 and CDR2: MGHRA, YSYEKL. The CDR3 spans 13 residues. The CDR3 DNA is TGCGCCAGCAGCCAAAACAGGGGTGAGACCCAGTACTTC. It yields the protein CASSQNRGETQYF.

This clone has just a few counts. The V call is TRBV19, the J call TRBJ1-3, with TRBD1 matching over 7 bases. The V segment lost 4 bases and the J segment 1 base; nucleotides outside the gene matches: 7. The CDR3 contains 16 residues. Germline V CDR1 and CDR2: LNHDA, SQIVND (reference sequence). CDR3 nucleotides: TGTGCCAGTAGTAATACTGGGACAGCGTCTGGAAACACCATATATTTT. Translated: CASSNTGTASGNTIYF.

The chain is built from TRBV25-1 and TRBJ2-7; D gene ambiguous. V was shortened by 6 bases and J by 5 bases, with 8 bases between the two germline ends. The CDR3 sequence is 11 residues long. Looked up from germline, CDR1 is MGHDK and CDR2 is SYGVNS. The chain's CDR3 is CASSLLDEQYF. DNA for the CDR3: TGTGCCAGCAGCCTTCTCGACGAGCAGTACTTC.

This chain links TRBV6-6 with TRBJ2-1; tentatively, D is TRBD1 or TRBD2 (6 bases each). Germline CDR1 is MNHNY and CDR2 is SVGAGI (reference sequence). CDR3 length: 13 amino acids. V was pared by 2 bases and J by 10 bases, with 12 bases between. CDR3 in amino acids: CASSYPGGGEQFF. The CDR3, as DNA: TGTGCCAGCAGTTACCCCGGAGGGGGGGAGCAGTTCTTC.

This clone was recorded many times. The genes are TRBV5-4 and TRBJ1-2, with D possibly TRBD1 on 6 matching bases. There are 14 residues in the CDR3. Trimming removed 0 bases at V and 7 bases at J, with 13 bases between. CDR1 SGHNT and CDR2 YYREEE come from the germline V gene (reference sequence). The CDR3: CASSLVQGGTGYTF. The CDR3 coding sequence is TGTGCCAGCAGCTTGGTACAGGGAGGTACTGGCTACACCTTC.

This clone has a single count. This chain connects TRBV5-6 to TRBJ2-5; no firm D call. Germline-derived CDR1 and CDR2 are SGHDT and YYEEEE. The CDR3 length is 14 residues. The V end lost 2 bases, the J end lost 2 bases, and 10 bases lay between the germline ends. The DNA for the CDR3 is TGTGCCAGCAGCTTATTACCAGATCAAGAGACCCAGTACTTC. Translating it yields CASSLLPDQETQYF.

The chain is built from TRBV5-4 and TRBJ2-1; 7 bases line up with TRBD2. V shed 3 bases, J shed 8 bases, and the junction held 14 bases outside the gene matches. The germline V gene encodes CDR1 SGHNT and CDR2 YYREEE (reference sequence). The CDR3 has 16 amino acids. The CDR3 nucleotides are TGTGCCAGCAGCTGGGGGGGGTCTAGCGAGGTCGATGAGCAGTTCTTC. It yields the protein CASSWGGSSEVDEQFF. The variable domain in full, completed from reference TRBV5-4 and TRBJ2-1, reads ETGVTQSPTHLIKTRGQQVTLRCSSQSGHNTVSWYQQALGQGPQFIFQYYREEENGRGNFPPRFSGLQFPNYSSELNVNALELDDSALYLCASSWGGSSEVDEQFFGPGTRLTVL.

Here the CDR3 reads CASSPMGQLSNEQFF. The CDR3 DNA is TGTGCCAGCAGCCCGATGGGGCAGCTAAGCAATGAGCAGTTCTTC. This chain connects TRBV7-2 to TRBJ2-1, with TRBD1 as a possible D gene (5 bases). Germline CDR1 SGHTA, CDR2 FQGNSA. This CDR3 comprises 15 residues. With 5 bases removed from V and 6 bases from J, the gap between germline ends came to 17 bases.

J is TRBJ1-3 and V is TRBV6-1, with D hard to call. Per germline, CDR1 MNHNS and CDR2 SASEGT. This CDR3 has 14 residues. Trimming stripped 7 bases from V and 0 bases from J, with 10 bases between. This CDR3 is CASTQVLSGNTIYF. DNA of the CDR3: TGTGCCAGCACTCAGGTCCTCTCTGGAAACACCATATATTTT.